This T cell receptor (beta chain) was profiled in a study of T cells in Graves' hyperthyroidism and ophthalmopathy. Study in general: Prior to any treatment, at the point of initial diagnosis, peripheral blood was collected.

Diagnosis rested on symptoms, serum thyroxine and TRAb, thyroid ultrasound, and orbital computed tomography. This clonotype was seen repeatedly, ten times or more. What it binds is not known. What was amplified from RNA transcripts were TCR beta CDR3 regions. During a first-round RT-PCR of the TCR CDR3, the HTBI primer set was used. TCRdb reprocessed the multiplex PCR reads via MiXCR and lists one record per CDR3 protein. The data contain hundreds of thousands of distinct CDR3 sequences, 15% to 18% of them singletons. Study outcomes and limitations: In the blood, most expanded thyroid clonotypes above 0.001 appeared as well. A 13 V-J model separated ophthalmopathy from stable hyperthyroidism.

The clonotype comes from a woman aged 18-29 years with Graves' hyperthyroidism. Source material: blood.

As DNA, the CDR3 is TGCGCCAGCAGCCAAGAGGCAGGGTACTATGGCTACACCTTC. Translation: CASSQEAGYYGYTF. The chain recombines TRBV4-1 with TRBJ1-2, with D perhaps TRBD1 (5 bases). This CDR3 comprises 14 residues. The V and J ends lost 0 bases and 3 bases respectively, with 8 bases between them. From germline, CDR1 is MGHRA and CDR2 YSYEKL.